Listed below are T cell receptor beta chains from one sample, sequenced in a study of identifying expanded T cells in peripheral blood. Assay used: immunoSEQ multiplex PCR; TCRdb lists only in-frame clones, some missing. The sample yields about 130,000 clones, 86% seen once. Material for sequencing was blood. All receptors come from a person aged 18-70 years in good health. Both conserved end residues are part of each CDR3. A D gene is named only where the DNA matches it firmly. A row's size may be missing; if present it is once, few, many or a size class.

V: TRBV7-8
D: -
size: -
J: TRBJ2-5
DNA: TGTGCCAGCAGCTTAGTTCGGGGGCAGGGGGAGACCCAGTACTTC
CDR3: CASSLVRGQGETQYF

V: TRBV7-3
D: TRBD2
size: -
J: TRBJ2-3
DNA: TGTGCCAGCAGCCCGGGACTAGACACAGATACGCAGTATTTT
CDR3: CASSPGLDTDTQYF

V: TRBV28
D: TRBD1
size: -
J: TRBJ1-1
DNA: TGTGCCGTAGCCGGGACAGGGGCTCCTTCGAACACTGAAGCTTTCTTT
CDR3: CAVAGTGAPSNTEAFF

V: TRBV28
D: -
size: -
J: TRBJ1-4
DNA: TGTGCCAGCAGTTTAGCGAACCGCAGGGAAAAACTGTTTTTT
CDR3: CASSLANRREKLFF

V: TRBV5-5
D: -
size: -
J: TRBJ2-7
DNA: TGTGCCAGCAGCACAGCAGGGGTCGAGCAGTACTTC
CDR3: CASSTAGVEQYF

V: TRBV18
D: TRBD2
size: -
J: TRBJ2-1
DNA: TGTGCCAGCTCACTCCGAGTAGCGGGTGAGAATGAGCAGTTCTTC
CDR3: CASSLRVAGENEQFF

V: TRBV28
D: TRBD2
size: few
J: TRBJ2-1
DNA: TGTGCCAGCAGTAGAGCGGGAGGGAATTACAATGAGCAGTTCTTC
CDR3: CASSRAGGNYNEQFF

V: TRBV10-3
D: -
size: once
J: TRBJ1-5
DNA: TGTGCCATCAGTGAGTCGGGCGGCAGGGGCAATCAGCCCCAGCATTTT
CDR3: CAISESGGRGNQPQHF

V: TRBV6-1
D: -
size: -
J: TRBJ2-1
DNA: TGTGCCAGCAGTGAAGCCTACAATGAGCAGTTCTTC
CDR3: CASSEAYNEQFF

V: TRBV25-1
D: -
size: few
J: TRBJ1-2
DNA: TGTGCCAGCAGTGAGAACTATGGCTACACCTTC
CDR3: CASSENYGYTF

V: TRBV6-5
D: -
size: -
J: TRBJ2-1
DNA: TGTGCCAGCAACCCGGGGGGACACTACAATGAGCAGTTCTTC
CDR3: CASNPGGHYNEQFF

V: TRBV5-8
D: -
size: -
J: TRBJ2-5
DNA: TGTGCCAGCAGCTTGCCTAGAAACCAAGAGACCCAGTACTTC
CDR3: CASSLPRNQETQYF

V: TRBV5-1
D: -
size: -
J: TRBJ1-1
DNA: TGCGCCAGCAGCCATGCAGGGGTGGTGAACACTGAAGCTTTCTTT
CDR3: CASSHAGVVNTEAFF

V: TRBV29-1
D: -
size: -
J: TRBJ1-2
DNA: TGCAGCGTTGCCGGCGGAGACTATGGCTACACCTTC
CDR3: CSVAGGDYGYTF

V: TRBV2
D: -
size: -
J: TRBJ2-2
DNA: TGTGCCAGCAGTGTTCTTTCGACCGGGGAGCTGTTTTTT
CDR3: CASSVLSTGELFF

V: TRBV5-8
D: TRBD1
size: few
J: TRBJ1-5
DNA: TGTGCCAGCAGCTTATTAACAGGGGGCATCCAGCCCCAGCATTTT
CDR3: CASSLLTGGIQPQHF

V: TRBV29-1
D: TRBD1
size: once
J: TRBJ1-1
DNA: TGCAGCGTGACCGGGACAGGTGGTGGGAGCGCTGAAGCTTTCTTT
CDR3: CSVTGTGGGSAEAFF

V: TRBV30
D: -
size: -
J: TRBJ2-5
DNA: TGTGCCTGGAGTGCCACGAAGGGCCCCCAAGAGACCCAGTACTTC
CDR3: CAWSATKGPQETQYF

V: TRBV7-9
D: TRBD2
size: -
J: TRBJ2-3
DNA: TGTGCCAGCAGCTCCCGACTAGCGGGAGGGTTCGGCACAGATACGCAGTATTTT
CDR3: CASSSRLAGGFGTDTQYF

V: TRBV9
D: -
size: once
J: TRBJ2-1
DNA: TGTGCCAGCAGCGTACTGGGGTCAAGGGCCTTCGTCGAGCAGTTCTTC
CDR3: CASSVLGSRAFVEQFF

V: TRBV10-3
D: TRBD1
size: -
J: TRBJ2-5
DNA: TGTGCCATCAGTGAGTCAAGACAGGGGGCAGAGACCCAGTACTTC
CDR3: CAISESRQGAETQYF

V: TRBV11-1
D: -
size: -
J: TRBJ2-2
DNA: TGTGCCAGCAGCTTAGGGCAAGACACCGGGGAGCTGTTTTTT
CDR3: CASSLGQDTGELFF

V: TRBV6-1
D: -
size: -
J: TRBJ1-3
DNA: TGTGCCAGCAGCGCGGGCCTCTCTGGAAACACCATATATTTT
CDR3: CASSAGLSGNTIYF

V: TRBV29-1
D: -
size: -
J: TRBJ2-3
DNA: TGCAGCGTTGATGGAGGGGCAGGACCCACAGATACGCAGTATTTT
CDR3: CSVDGGAGPTDTQYF

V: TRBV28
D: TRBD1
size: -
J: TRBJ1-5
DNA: TGTGCCAGCAGTCCCCACGACAGGGGAAATCAGCCCCAGCATTTT
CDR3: CASSPHDRGNQPQHF

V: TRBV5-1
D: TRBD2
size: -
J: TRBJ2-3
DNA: TGCGCCAGCAGCTTGGTTGGACTAGCGGGAGGGCCTTCTTTTTTTACAGATACGCAGTATTTT
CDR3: CASSLVGLAGGPSFFTDTQYF

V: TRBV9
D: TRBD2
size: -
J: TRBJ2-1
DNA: TGTGCCAGCAGCGCCCTGGGAGCGGGGGGGCAAAGTGAGCAGTTCTTC
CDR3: CASSALGAGGQSEQFF

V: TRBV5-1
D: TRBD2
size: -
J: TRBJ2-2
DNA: TGCGCCAGCAGCCGGGGGGACACCGGGGAGCTGTTTTTT
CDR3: CASSRGDTGELFF

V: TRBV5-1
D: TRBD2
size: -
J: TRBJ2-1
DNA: TGCGCCAGCAGCTTGGCCGGGCAGGGTGCTGTAGCGGGTTGGAATGAGCAGTTCTTC
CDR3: CASSLAGQGAVAGWNEQFF

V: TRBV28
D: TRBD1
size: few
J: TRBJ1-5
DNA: TGTGCCAGCAGTACAAACCCGGGACAGATAGGCTATAGCAATCAGCCCCAGCATTTT
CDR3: CASSTNPGQIGYSNQPQHF

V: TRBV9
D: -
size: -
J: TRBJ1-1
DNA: TGTGCCAGCAGCGTAGAAGACACTGAAGCTTTCTTT
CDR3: CASSVEDTEAFF

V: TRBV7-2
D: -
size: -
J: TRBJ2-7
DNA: TGTGCCAGCAGCCCGGGGGTTGCGGGGGCCATTTACGAGCAGTACTTC
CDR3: CASSPGVAGAIYEQYF

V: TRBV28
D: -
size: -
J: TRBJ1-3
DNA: TGTGCCAGCAGCCGGGACCTTTCCTCTGGAAACACCATATATTTT
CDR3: CASSRDLSSGNTIYF

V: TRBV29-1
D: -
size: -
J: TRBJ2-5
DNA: TGCAGCGTTGAGACGGGGATGAAAAAGACCCAGTACTTC
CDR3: CSVETGMKKTQYF

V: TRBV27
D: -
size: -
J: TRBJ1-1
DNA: TGTGCCAGCAGTTTAAATGGGGGGGCAGCTTTCTTT
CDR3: CASSLNGGAAFF

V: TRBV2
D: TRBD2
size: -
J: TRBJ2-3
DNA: TGTGCCAGCGGGCGGGAGAGTACAGATACGCAGTATTTT
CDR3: CASGRESTDTQYF

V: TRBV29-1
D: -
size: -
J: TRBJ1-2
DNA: TGCAGCGTGCATAATTCCTATGGCTACACCTTC
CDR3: CSVHNSYGYTF

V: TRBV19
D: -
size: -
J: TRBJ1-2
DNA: TGTGCCAGTAGTATAGTGCAAGCTGGGAGCTATGGCTACACCTTC
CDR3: CASSIVQAGSYGYTF

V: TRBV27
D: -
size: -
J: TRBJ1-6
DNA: TGTGCCAGCAGTCGCTGGACACAGAATAATTCACCCCTCCACTTT
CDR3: CASSRWTQNNSPLHF

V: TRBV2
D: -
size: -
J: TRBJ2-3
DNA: TGTGCCAGCAGTGTGCTGTCAGGGAGAGATACGCAGTATTTT
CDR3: CASSVLSGRDTQYF

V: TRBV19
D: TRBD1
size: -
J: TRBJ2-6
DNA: TGTGCCAGTAGTTCTCCGGGACAGGGGAGCTCTGGGGCCAACGTCCTGACTTTC
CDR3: CASSSPGQGSSGANVLTF

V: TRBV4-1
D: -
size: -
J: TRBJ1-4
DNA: TGCGCCAGCAGCCAAGGAACCAACAGGATTTCGAATGAAAAACTGTTTTTT
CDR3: CASSQGTNRISNEKLFF

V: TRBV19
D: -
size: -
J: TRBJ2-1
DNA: TGTGCCAGTAGTATAGAAACAGGGATTTACAATGAGCAGTTCTTC
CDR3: CASSIETGIYNEQFF

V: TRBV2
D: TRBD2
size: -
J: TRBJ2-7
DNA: TGTGCCAGTTTAGCGGGGGACCCCTACGAGCAGTACTTC
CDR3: CASLAGDPYEQYF

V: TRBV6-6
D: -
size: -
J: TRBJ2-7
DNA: TGTGCCAGCTTTACAGACCCCTACGAGCAGTACTTC
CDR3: CASFTDPYEQYF

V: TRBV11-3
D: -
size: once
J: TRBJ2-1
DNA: TGTGCCAGCAGCGCCCGTGGCGGGGGCGGCGATGAGCAGTTCTTC
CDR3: CASSARGGGGDEQFF

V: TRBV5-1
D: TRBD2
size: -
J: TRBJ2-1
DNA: TGCGCCAGCAGCTTACTAGCGGGAGGCGTCAATGAGCAGTTCTTC
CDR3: CASSLLAGGVNEQFF

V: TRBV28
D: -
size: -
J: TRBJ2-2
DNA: TGTGCCAGCAGATCAAGAGGTCGTGACACCGGGGAGCTGTTTTTT
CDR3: CASRSRGRDTGELFF

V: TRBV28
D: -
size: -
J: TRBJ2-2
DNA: TGTGCCAGCAGTTTCCTCGGGGACACCGGGGAGCTGTTTTTT
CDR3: CASSFLGDTGELFF

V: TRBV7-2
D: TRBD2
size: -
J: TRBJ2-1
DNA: TGTGCCAGCAGCCTTAGCGGGGGGCACAATGAGCAGTTCTTC
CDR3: CASSLSGGHNEQFF

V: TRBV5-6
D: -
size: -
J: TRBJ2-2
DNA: TGTGCCAGCAGTGTTGACGGGGAGCTGTTTTTT
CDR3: CASSVDGELFF

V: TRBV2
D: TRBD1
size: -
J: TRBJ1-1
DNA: TGTGCCAGCAGGACAGGGTTTGCGAACACTGAAGCTTTCTTT
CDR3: CASRTGFANTEAFF